This T cell receptor (beta chain) was identified in a study of OX40 agonist ivuxolimab in advanced cancers. Profiled with immunoSEQ multiplex PCR; TCRdb holds only in-frame clones, not every one. The sample carries roughly 35,000 clones, 92% recorded once. With 0 bases removed from V and 3 bases from J, the gap between germline ends came to 11 bases. Per germline, CDR1 SGHRS and CDR2 YFSETQ. The CDR3 runs to 15 residues. This chain links TRBV5-1 with TRBJ2-3; no reliable D call. This sample comprised CD4+ or CD8+ T cells sorted from blood, obtained in a trial of the OX40 agonist ivuxolimab. The source of this sequence is an adult with an advanced solid tumor such as melanoma, head and neck, liver or kidney cancer. The CDR3 coding sequence is TGCGCCAGCAGCTTGGCCGCGCCCTCTACAGATACGCAGTATTTT. Translated: CASSLAAPSTDTQYF.